This T cell receptor beta chain was sequenced for a study of T cells in Graves' hyperthyroidism and ophthalmopathy. General study results and limits: Blood also showed most of the thyroid clonotypes that were expanded above 0.001.

This clonotype was recorded at least ten times. The antigen remains unidentified. Amplification targeted TCR beta CDR3 regions from RNA transcripts. HTBI primers were used for first-round RT-PCR of the TCR CDR3. TCRdb re-analysed the multiplex PCR reads in MiXCR, keeping a single row per CDR3 protein. The sample includes some 500,000 distinct CDR3 sequences, around a quarter of them seen just once. Trimming left V 9 bases short and J 5 bases short, with 16 bases between. CDR1 and CDR2 (germline): LNHDA, SQIVND (reference sequence). The CDR3 consists of 14 residues. V gene TRBV19 combines with J gene TRBJ2-2; the D gene is possibly TRBD1 (6 bases). The sequenced material came from blood. This receptor was obtained from a woman aged 25 to 45 with Graves' ophthalmopathy. The CDR3 loop is CASQPGHETGELFF. The CDR3 DNA reads TGTGCCAGCCAACCGGGACACGAAACCGGGGAGCTGTTTTTT. The full variable domain, its missing parts supplied by reference TRBV19 and TRBJ2-2, is DGGITQSPKYLFRKEGQNVTLSCEQNLNHDAMYWYRQDPGQGLRLIYYSQIVNDFQKGDIAEGYSVSREKKESFPLTVTSAQKNPTAFYLCASQPGHETGELFFGEGSRLTVL.